This TCR beta chain was profiled in a study of CD8 T cells in Susac syndrome. V shed 8 bases and J 5 bases; nucleotides not matched to a gene: 5. This CDR3 has 14 residues. The V gene's germline CDR1 is MNHNS and CDR2 SASEGT. RNA totalling about 0.45 to 1 ug underwent reverse transcription with random hexamers. TCRdb itself ran the immunoSEQ multiplex PCR reads through MiXCR, one entry per CDR3 protein. The repertoire holds around 110,000 distinct CDR3 sequences, with around 94% as singletons. This clonotype was obtained from a human donor with Susac syndrome. Sequenced input: CD8+ T cells from PBMCs. The chain employs TRBV6-1 and TRBJ2-1, with 11 bases aligning to TRBD2. The CDR3: CASRGSGGDNEQFF. The CDR3 DNA follows: TGTGCCAGCCGGGGTAGCGGGGGGGACAATGAGCAGTTCTTC.